Sequencing of this T cell receptor (beta chain) was carried out in a study of blood T cells in healthy people across ages. Trimming took 3 bases from V and 3 from J; bases not matched to a gene: 5. CDR3 length equals 14 residues. CDR1 is DFQATT, CDR2 SNEGSKA, per germline (reference sequence). A second PCR, run for roughly 6 to 11 cycles, used a sample-barcoded 5' primer plus a J-beta primer mix. TCRdb recomputed calls from the 5' RACE reads with MiXCR, one row per CDR3 protein. The repertoire holds about a million distinct CDR3 sequences, approximately 50% seen once, with about 21% in the top ten. Material for sequencing was blood. The chain carries TRBV20-1 and TRBJ2-7; TRBD2 matches 10 bases. The source is a woman in her sixties or seventies in good health. DNA for the CDR3: TGCAGTGCTAGTAGGGCTAGCGGGAGCTACGAGCAGTACTTC. It translates to CSASRASGSYEQYF.